One sample yielded the 25 T cell receptor beta chains listed below, sequenced in a study of blood T cell repertoires in COVID-19. TCRdb keeps only in-frame clones here, not all; method: immunoSEQ multiplex PCR. Here the sample spans 200,000 to 300,000 clones, roughly nine tenths being singletons. Sequenced: peripheral blood. The receptors shown here come from a man between 18 and 29 years old with active or convalescent COVID-19.

The genes are TRBV20-1 and TRBJ1-2; D uncertain. There are 10 residues in the CDR3. Trimming removed 5 bases at V and 6 bases at J, with 7 bases between. CDR1 and CDR2 (germline): DFQATT, SNEGSKA (reference sequence). CDR3 DNA sequence: TGCAGTGCTGGTGGCGATGGCTACACCTTC. Its protein product is CSAGGDGYTF.

The chain combines TRBV5-4 with TRBJ2-3, with 15 nucleotides matching TRBD2. After removal of 3 bases from V and 0 bases from J, the junction contained 2 bases not matched to a gene. This CDR3 has 17 residues. Germline CDR1 SGHNT, CDR2 YYREEE (reference sequence). The CDR3 reads CASSSGLAGGSTDTQYF. Here the CDR3 DNA reads TGTGCCAGCAGCTCGGGACTAGCGGGGGGTAGCACAGATACGCAGTATTTT.

The chain recombines TRBV6-1 with TRBJ2-3; TRBD2 is a possible D gene (5 bases). This CDR3 region has 16 residues. V was cut by 4 bases and J by 2 bases, with 16 bases left in between. Germline V gene data show CDR1 as MNHNS and CDR2 as SASEGT. CDR3 sequence reads: CASSATRPGNTDTQYF. The CDR3 nucleotides are TGTGCCAGCAGTGCGACACGTCCGGGGAACACAGATACGCAGTATTTT.

The chain joins TRBV7-3 to TRBJ2-1, with 13 bases identical to TRBD2. The CDR3 extends over 15 amino acids. CDR1 is SGHTA and CDR2 is FQGTGA in the germline V gene. V shed 6 bases and J 9 bases; nucleotides not matched to a gene: 8. The CDR3 loop is CASRAGLAGEGEQFF. CDR3 DNA: TGTGCCAGCAGGGCAGGACTAGCGGGAGAGGGTGAGCAGTTCTTC. The whole variable domain, filled in from reference TRBV7-3 and TRBJ2-1, reads GAGVSQTPSNKVTEKGKYVELRCDPISGHTALYWYRQSLGQGPEFLIYFQGTGAADDSGLPNDRFFAVRPEGSVSTLKIQRTERGDSAVYLCASRAGLAGEGEQFFGPGTRLTVL.

CDR3 sequence (DNA): TGTGCCAGCAGCTTAGTCGTGGAGACTGAAGCTTTCTTT. Protein: CASSLVVETEAFF. The J gene is TRBJ1-1, the V gene TRBV7-9; D is unresolved. V was clipped by 1 base and J by 5 bases, with 8 bases between them. Germline CDR1 is SEHNR and CDR2 is FQNEAQ (reference sequence). CDR3 length: 13 amino acids. Complete variable domain (other parts from reference TRBV7-9 and TRBJ1-1): DTGVSQNPRHKITKRGQNVTFRCDPISEHNRLYWYRQTLGQGPEFLTYFQNEAQLEKSRLLSDRFSAERPKGSFSTLEIQRTEQGDSAMYLCASSLVVETEAFFGQGTRLTVV.

V usage is TRBV5-1 and J usage is TRBJ2-1; 12 bases are a match to TRBD2. V shed 2 bases and J 3 bases; nucleotides not matched to a gene: 3. The germline V gene has CDR1 SGHRS and CDR2 YFSETQ. The CDR3 contains 16 residues. The CDR3 region is CASSFGLAGIYNEQFF. The CDR3, as DNA: TGCGCCAGCAGCTTCGGACTAGCGGGGATCTACAATGAGCAGTTCTTC. Looking up the rest from reference TRBV5-1 and TRBJ2-1 gives the full variable domain: KAGVTQTPRYLIKTRGQQVTLSCSPISGHRSVSWYQQTPGQGLQFLFEYFSETQRNKGNFPGRFSGRQFSNSRSEMNVSTLELGDSALYLCASSFGLAGIYNEQFFGPGTRLTVL.

The V and J genes are TRBV27 and TRBJ2-7; D not resolved. V lost 5 bases and J 0 bases, leaving 11 bases between the germline ends. Germline lookup yields CDR1 MNHEY and CDR2 SMNVEV (reference sequence). CDR3 length equals 14 residues. CDR3 coding DNA: TGTGCCAGCAGTCAAACCCCCTACTCCTACGAGCAGTACTTC. This codes for CASSQTPYSYEQYF.

Concerning this clone: This specimen includes other DNA sequences encoding the same CDR3. The CDR3 protein is CASSLGTSTDTQYF. CDR3 DNA: TGCGCCAGCAGCTTAGGGACAAGCACAGATACGCAGTATTTT. The V call is TRBV5-1, the J call TRBJ2-3; maybe TRBD1 (6 bases). V lost 2 bases, J lost 0 bases, and 7 bases lay in between. The CDR3 length is 14 residues. Germline V gives CDR1 SGHRS, CDR2 YFSETQ.

The genes are TRBV28 and TRBJ1-1, with 9 bases matching TRBD1. V dropped 2 bases and J dropped 0; count of bases not matched to a gene: 4. CDR1 and CDR2 from the germline V gene are MDHEN and SYDVKM. This CDR3 has 16 residues. DNA of the CDR3: TGTGCCAGCAGTTTAACAGGGGGCCCAATGAACACTGAAGCTTTCTTT. Translated: CASSLTGGPMNTEAFF.

CDR3 residues: CAWNRDRAPDTQYF. For the CDR3, the DNA is TGTGCCTGGAATCGGGACAGGGCCCCAGATACGCAGTATTTT. This chain uses TRBV30 with TRBJ2-3; 9 positions agree with TRBD1. This CDR3 has 14 residues. V lost 4 bases and J lost 4; bases outside the gene matches: 6. Germline assignment: CDR1 GTSNPN and CDR2 SVGIG (reference sequence).

The rearrangement uses TRBV30 and TRBJ2-1; the match to TRBD1 covers 8 bases. This CDR3 spans 16 amino acids. With 0 bases clipped from V and 5 bases from J, the junction kept 9 bases outside the gene matches. Germline-derived CDR1 and CDR2 are GTSNPN and SVGIG (reference sequence). CDR3 DNA sequence: TGTGCCTGGAGTGTACCTAGCAGGGGGCCCGACAATGAGCAGTTCTTC. Translating gives CAWSVPSRGPDNEQFF.

The chain links TRBV7-2 to TRBJ2-1, with 11 nucleotides matching TRBD2. Germline assignment: CDR1 SGHTA and CDR2 FQGNSA. Germline trimming cut 5 bases from V and 8 bases from J; bases unmatched to any gene: 11. There are 16 residues in the CDR3. In nucleotides, the CDR3 is TGTGCCAGCAGCAGGAAGGTTAGCGGGGGGGCCGATGAGCAGTTCTTC. Encoded protein: CASSRKVSGGADEQFF.

The CDR3 loop is CASSLVPPGLSKGLYGYTF. In DNA, the CDR3 is TGTGCCAGCAGTTTAGTACCACCGGGCCTATCGAAGGGGCTCTATGGCTACACCTTC. The chain employs TRBV27 and TRBJ1-2; tentative D call: TRBD1 (5 bases). V dropped 2 bases and J dropped 4 bases, with 26 bases sitting between them. The CDR3 sequence is 19 residues long. CDR1 is MNHEY and CDR2 is SMNVEV in the germline V gene (reference sequence).

The chain carries TRBV11-2 and TRBJ2-6, with D tentatively TRBD1 (5 bases). The germline gives CDR1 SGHAT, CDR2 FQNNGV. The CDR3 contains 15 residues. V lost 4 bases to trimming and J lost 0 bases, with 7 bases between them. The DNA of the CDR3 is TGTGCCAGCAGCTCGCAGGGCTCTGGGGCCAACGTCCTGACTTTC. Translation gives CASSSQGSGANVLTF.

This clone was detected once. The chain employs TRBV19 and TRBJ1-2, with 7 bases lining up with TRBD1. V gave up 3 bases and J gave up 4 bases; unmatched junction bases: 5. This CDR3 spans 14 amino acids. Looked up from germline, CDR1 is LNHDA and CDR2 is SQIVND (reference sequence). The CDR3 DNA is TGTGCCAGTAGTATCGGACAGGAACTCTATGGCTACACCTTC. Its protein product is CASSIGQELYGYTF.

The chain carries TRBV6-2 or TRBV6-3 and TRBJ1-5; maybe TRBD1 (6 bases). V was trimmed by 0 bases and J by 3 bases, leaving 9 bases between them. The CDR3 sequence is 15 residues long. Germline V gene lookup returns CDR1 MNHEY and CDR2 SVGEGT. CDR3: CASSYSGQSNQPQHF. The CDR3 nucleotides read TGTGCCAGCAGTTACTCAGGACAGTCCAATCAGCCCCAGCATTTT.

The J gene is TRBJ1-1, the V gene TRBV9; tentative D call: TRBD1 (6 bases). The CDR3 sequence is 13 residues long. Germline V gene data show CDR1 as SGDLS and CDR2 as YYNGEE. The germline V and J ends were trimmed by 3 bases and 5 bases, with 11 bases remaining between them. The CDR3 loop reads CASSGGPWTEAFF. The CDR3 bases are TGTGCCAGCAGCGGGGGGCCTTGGACTGAAGCTTTCTTT.

CDR3 sequence reads: CASSFTGGASGTQTDTQYF. In DNA form, the CDR3 reads TGTGCCAGCAGCTTCACGGGGGGGGCTAGCGGGACCCAAACAGATACGCAGTATTTT. The V call is TRBV7-2, the J call TRBJ2-3; 9 nucleotides line up with TRBD2. This CDR3 spans 19 amino acids. The ends lost 3 bases at V and 3 bases at J; junction bases unmatched: 16. Germline V gives CDR1 SGHTA, CDR2 FQGNSA.

A single count supports this clone. The rearrangement uses TRBV29-1 and TRBJ2-1, with TRBD1 matching 9 bases. J gave up 5 bases and V 7 bases, and 9 bases lay outside the gene matches. This CDR3 is 14 amino acids long. Germline V lookup: CDR1 SQVTM, CDR2 ANQGSEA. The CDR3 reads CSAGTGILNNEQFF. CDR3 coding DNA: TGCAGCGCCGGGACAGGGATTCTAAACAATGAGCAGTTCTTC.

V usage is TRBV6-5 and J usage is TRBJ1-1; a weak D match, TRBD1 (6 bases). Germline CDR1 is MNHEY and CDR2 is SVGAGI. Trimming stripped 0 bases from V and 4 bases from J, with 12 bases between. This CDR3 is 15 amino acids long. The CDR3 here is CASSYSEGRGTEAFF. CDR3 nucleotides: TGTGCCAGCAGTTACTCTGAGGGCAGGGGCACTGAAGCTTTCTTT.

J is TRBJ1-5 and V is TRBV13, with D possibly matching TRBD1 (6 bases). V lost 8 bases and J lost 9, with 14 bases in between. The CDR3 contains 12 residues. The germline V gene encodes CDR1 PRHDT and CDR2 FYEKMQ (reference sequence). The CDR3 sequence: CASSQGTRPQHF. DNA of the CDR3: TGTGCCAGCTCACAGGGCACACGGCCCCAGCATTTT.

The V and J genes are TRBV6-6 and TRBJ2-1; a weak D match, TRBD2 (6 bases). CDR3 length equals 12 residues. Per the germline V gene, CDR1 is MNHNY and CDR2 is SVGAGI (reference sequence). Trimming left V 6 bases short and J 7 bases short, with 10 bases between. The CDR3 reads CASSYGRNEQFF. CDR3 nucleotides: TGTGCCAGCAGCTATGGGAGGAATGAGCAGTTCTTC.

For the CDR3, the DNA is TGTGCCAGCAGTTCTCGGGCCCAGGGGAATGAGCAGTTCTTC. This codes for CASSSRAQGNEQFF. The V call is TRBV27, the J call TRBJ2-1; D is possibly TRBD1 (6 bases). Trimming took off 4 bases at V and 7 bases at J, with 14 bases between the two ends. This CDR3 has 14 amino acids. Per the germline V gene, CDR1 is MNHEY and CDR2 is SMNVEV (reference sequence).

The chain recombines TRBV4-3 with TRBJ1-2; TRBD1 might be the D (6 bases). Trimming took 4 bases from V and 8 from J, leaving 23 bases between them. The CDR3 is made up of 16 amino acids. CDR1 and CDR2 (germline): LGHNA, YSLEER. CDR3 protein: CASSRSETGTFNGYTF. The CDR3 DNA reads as TGCGCCAGCAGCCGGTCGGAAACAGGGACCTTTAACGGCTACACCTTC.

This clone was seen only once. This chain uses TRBV15 with TRBJ2-2; D is possibly TRBD1 (5 bases). This CDR3 has 18 residues. Trimming removed 0 bases from V and 0 bases from J, with 14 bases in between. Germline V gene data show CDR1 as LNHNV and CDR2 as YYDKDF (reference sequence). CDR3 region: CATSRDSLGDPNTGELFF. The CDR3 DNA is TGTGCCACCAGCAGAGATTCTTTAGGGGATCCGAACACCGGGGAGCTGTTTTTT.